The 25 T cell receptor beta chains presented below share a single source sample, sequenced in a study of blood T cell repertoires in COVID-19. Repertoires were generated with immunoSEQ multiplex PCR, while TCRdb's copy carries only in-frame clones and drops some. The table includes about 170,000 clones, more than 75% detected once. The sequencing sample was made of peripheral blood. The source is a woman at least 80 years old with COVID-19, enrolled during active disease.

The chain couples TRBV5-6 to TRBJ2-7; 12 nucleotides line up with TRBD1. The CDR3 contains 16 residues. CDR1 and CDR2 from the germline V gene are SGHDT and YYEEEE. V lost 1 base and J lost 7; bases outside the gene matches: 9. The CDR3 DNA is TGTGCCAGCAGCTTGATCCGGGACAGGGGGCTGAGGGAGCAGTACTTC. Protein product: CASSLIRDRGLREQYF.

The chain couples TRBV5-3 to TRBJ1-1, with 9 bases aligning to TRBD1. TRBV5-3 is noted as an ORF with a role that remains uncertain. Trimming removed 3 bases from V and 4 bases from J; junction bases left unmatched: 10. This CDR3 is built from 16 residues. CDR3 bases: TGTGCCAGAAGCTCTAACTCCACAGGGGGCGGCACTGAAGCTTTCTTT. It specifies CARSSNSTGGGTEAFF.

This clone was counted a single time. This chain joins TRBV5-6 and TRBJ2-5, with 10 bases matching TRBD1. CDR1 SGHDT and CDR2 YYEEEE come from the germline V gene. This CDR3 is built from 13 residues. V lost 6 bases and J lost 4; bases outside the gene matches: 3. CDR3 bases: TGTGCCAGCAAAAGGACAGGGGGAGAGACCCAGTACTTC. It yields the protein CASKRTGGETQYF.

The V gene is TRBV18, the J gene TRBJ1-4; the D gene is possibly TRBD1 (5 bases). CDR1 is KGHSH, CDR2 LQKENI, per germline. V shed 3 bases and J shed 10 bases, with 15 bases lying between them. This CDR3 has 14 amino acids. The CDR3 nucleotides read TGTGCCAGCTCACCCGGGGGTACGGCTGGAAAACTGTTTTTT. It specifies CASSPGGTAGKLFF.

The chain combines TRBV5-1 with TRBJ2-3, with 7 bases identical to TRBD2. CDR1 SGHRS and CDR2 YFSETQ come from the germline V gene. CDR3 length equals 15 residues. V shed 5 bases, J shed 1 base, and the junction held 7 bases outside the gene matches. CDR3 residues: CASRNEAGRTDTQYF. The CDR3 nucleotides are TGCGCCAGCAGAAACGAAGCGGGACGCACAGATACGCAGTATTTT.

In its sample, this clone was seen once. The chain recombines TRBV28 with TRBJ2-7, with D possibly matching TRBD2 (5 bases). Trimming removed 3 bases from V and 2 bases from J, with 14 bases in between. Germline V gene data show CDR1 as MDHEN and CDR2 as SYDVKM. This CDR3 contains 15 residues. CDR3: CASSFWQDGTYEQYF. The CDR3 nucleotides are TGTGCCAGCAGTTTCTGGCAGGACGGGACCTACGAGCAGTACTTC. Supplemented by reference TRBV28 and TRBJ2-7, the full variable domain reads DVKVTQSSRYLVKRTGEKVFLECVQDMDHENMFWYRQDPGLGLRLIYFSYDVKMKEKGDIPEGYSVSREKKERFSLILESASTNQTSMYLCASSFWQDGTYEQYFGPGTRLTVT.

The chain is built from TRBV4-1 and TRBJ2-3, with 8 bases matching TRBD2. Germline assignment: CDR1 MGHRA and CDR2 YSYEKL. The CDR3 extends over 17 amino acids. The J segment lost 5 bases and the V segment lost 0 bases, leaving 10 bases of the junction unmatched. CDR3 coding DNA: TGCGCCAGCAGCCAAGACGGGGGCGGGAGCGGGGGAGATACGCAGTATTTT. Translating it yields CASSQDGGGSGGDTQYF.

The chain uses TRBV11-3 and TRBJ2-2, with 7 bases fitting TRBD1. The CDR3 is 13 residues long. Trimming at V came to 6 bases and at J to 4 bases, leaving 2 bases not matched to a gene. Germline V CDR1 and CDR2: SGHNT, YENEEA. The CDR3 loop is CASSPGGTGELFF. CDR3 coding DNA: TGTGCCAGCAGTCCAGGGGGCACCGGGGAGCTGTTTTTT.

The rearrangement links TRBV6-1 to TRBJ2-1; 10 bases match TRBD2. V gave up 2 bases and J gave up 8 bases; unmatched junction bases: 6. CDR3 size: 15 residues. Germline-derived CDR1 and CDR2 are MNHNS and SASEGT. This chain's CDR3 is CASSELSGRIYEQFF. CDR3 nucleotides: TGTGCCAGCAGTGAACTTAGCGGGAGGATCTATGAGCAGTTCTTC.

The rearrangement joins TRBV19 to TRBJ1-5, with a weak D call TRBD1 (5 bases). Trimming pared 7 bases from V and 6 bases from J, leaving 19 bases between. CDR3 length: 15 amino acids. Per the germline V gene, CDR1 is LNHDA and CDR2 is SQIVND (reference sequence). The CDR3 loop is CASIPRGAEGQPQHF. CDR3 nucleotides: TGTGCCAGTATCCCACGCGGGGCGGAGGGTCAGCCCCAGCATTTT.

This CDR3 reads CASSLSGGFETQYF. The DNA of the CDR3 is TGTGCCAGCAGCTTATCAGGAGGGTTTGAGACCCAGTACTTC. The chain joins TRBV7-9 to TRBJ2-5, with TRBD2 as a possible D gene (6 bases). Trimming took off 2 bases at V and 5 bases at J, with 12 bases between the two ends. The germline gives CDR1 SEHNR, CDR2 FQNEAQ (reference sequence). The CDR3 spans 14 residues.

The chain carries TRBV5-1 and TRBJ2-2; TRBD1 aligns across 8 bases. The CDR3 has 16 amino acids. The V segment lost 1 base and the J segment 7 bases; nucleotides outside the gene matches: 9. Germline V lookup: CDR1 SGHRS, CDR2 YFSETQ. CDR3 residues: CASSLSPTGVDGELFF. In DNA form, the CDR3 reads TGCGCCAGCAGCTTGAGCCCGACAGGGGTGGACGGGGAGCTGTTTTTT.

This clone has only a few counts. The chain employs TRBV9 and TRBJ2-5, with 9 positions matching TRBD1. The V gene end was trimmed by 4 bases and the J gene end by 7 bases; junction bases not matched to a gene: 14. CDR1 and CDR2 from the germline V gene are SGDLS and YYNGEE. CDR3 length equals 16 residues. The CDR3 DNA reads as TGTGCCAGCAGCTCAGGAATGGGACAGGGCGGTTCGACCCAGTACTTC. This gives the protein CASSSGMGQGGSTQYF.

DNA of the CDR3: TGTGCCAGCAGCTTAGGGGAGTACTATGGCTACACCTTC. It codes for CASSLGEYYGYTF. The chain is built from TRBV7-9 and TRBJ1-2; D is unclear. The V and J ends lost 1 base and 3 bases respectively, with 6 bases between them. The CDR3 is 13 amino acids. Germline-derived CDR1 and CDR2 are SEHNR and FQNEAQ (reference sequence).

The gene calls are TRBV18 and TRBJ2-7, with D unresolved. The CDR3 covers 14 residues. Trimming took 2 bases from V and 5 from J, leaving 13 bases between them. From germline, CDR1 is KGHSH and CDR2 LQKENI. This CDR3 is CASSPYPRSNEQYF. DNA for the CDR3: TGTGCCAGCTCACCATACCCAAGGAGCAACGAGCAGTACTTC.

The chain links TRBV9 to TRBJ2-7; 9 bases are shared with TRBD1. V trimming: 3 bases; J trimming: 3 bases; junction bases outside the gene matches: 7. This CDR3 comprises 15 residues. The V gene's germline CDR1 is SGDLS and CDR2 YYNGEE. The DNA for the CDR3 is TGTGCCAGCAGCGGGGACGGACAGGGGATCTACGAGCAGTACTTC. It yields the protein CASSGDGQGIYEQYF.

The rearrangement uses TRBV6-4 and TRBJ2-2; D might be TRBD1 (6 bases). CDR3 length equals 13 residues. Germline lookup yields CDR1 MRHNA and CDR2 SNTAGT. Deletions cut 3 bases from V and 8 bases from J, with 10 bases between. CDR3 nucleotide sequence: TGTGCCAGCAGTGATGCCGGGACAGGGGAGCTGTTTTTT. Encoded protein: CASSDAGTGELFF.

This clone came up once. The chain carries TRBV7-6 and TRBJ1-2; D remains unclear. The CDR3 contains 11 residues. Per the germline V gene, CDR1 is SGHVS and CDR2 is FNYEAQ. Trimming stripped 1 base from V and 9 bases from J, with 6 bases between. The CDR3 here is CASSLGQSYTF. For the CDR3, the DNA is TGTGCCAGCAGCTTAGGGCAGAGCTACACCTTC.

V is TRBV13 and J is TRBJ2-2, with TRBD2 matching over 8 bases. CDR1 and CDR2 from the germline V gene are PRHDT and FYEKMQ (reference sequence). Losses at the gene ends were 2 bases for V and 3 bases for J; bases not matched to a gene: 2. The CDR3 contains 15 residues. CDR3 residues: CASSLKREHTGELFF. CDR3 bases: TGTGCCAGCAGCTTAAAGCGGGAGCACACCGGGGAGCTGTTTTTT.

With respect to this clone: This specimen includes other DNA sequences encoding the same CDR3. The chain is built from TRBV20-1 and TRBJ2-7; possible D gene TRBD2, 6 bases. This CDR3 has 11 residues. The germline V gene has CDR1 DFQATT and CDR2 SNEGSKA (reference sequence). V shed 3 bases and J shed 4 bases, with 7 bases lying between them. The CDR3 coding sequence is TGCAGTGCTAGCGGGAGTTACGAGCAGTACTTC. Translating it yields CSASGSYEQYF.

The J gene is TRBJ1-2, the V gene TRBV7-9; 10 bases fit TRBD1. Trimming at V came to 3 bases and at J to 8 bases, leaving 6 bases not matched to a gene. CDR1 SEHNR and CDR2 FQNEAQ come from the germline V gene (reference sequence). The CDR3 consists of 14 residues. CDR3 protein: CASSLTGGLSGYTF. The CDR3 DNA reads TGTGCCAGCAGCTTGACAGGGGGCCTCTCGGGCTACACCTTC.

As concerns this clone: The junction differs from germline at one of its ends, possibly a read error. The gene calls are TRBV23-1 and TRBJ2-5; 9 bases fit TRBD2. TRBV23-1 is an ORF, and what it does is uncertain. This CDR3 has 17 residues. The CDR3 nucleotides are TGCGCCAGCACTCAATCGTACGCTAGCGGGGTAGGAAGGGCCCAGTACTTC. Its protein is CASTQSYASGVGRAQYF.

The chain employs TRBV5-1 and TRBJ2-3; 8 bases agree with TRBD2. The CDR3 spans 17 residues. V gave up 1 base and J gave up 4 bases; unmatched junction bases: 11. The germline V gene encodes CDR1 SGHRS and CDR2 YFSETQ. The CDR3 spells CASSLITSGDTPDTQYF. Written as DNA, the CDR3 is TGCGCCAGCAGCTTGATCACTAGCGGAGATACCCCAGATACGCAGTATTTT.

The chain couples TRBV28 to TRBJ2-4, with 7 bases fitting TRBD2. Trimming took 2 bases from V and 0 from J; bases not matched to a gene: 10. CDR1 is MDHEN, CDR2 SYDVKM, per germline. The CDR3 totals 18 residues. CDR3 in amino acids: CASSLGRERVLAKNIQYF. The CDR3 coding sequence is TGTGCCAGCAGTTTAGGGCGGGAGAGGGTACTAGCCAAAAACATTCAGTACTTC.

V gene TRBV5-4 combines with J gene TRBJ2-3, with 10 bases aligning to TRBD2. The CDR3 sequence is 16 residues long. The germline CDR1 and CDR2 sequences are SGHNT and YYREEE (reference sequence). Trimming at V came to 4 bases and at J to 3 bases, leaving 8 bases not matched to a gene. CDR3 residues: CASSASGSTGTDTQYF. The DNA for the CDR3 is TGTGCCAGCAGCGCTAGCGGGAGTACCGGGACAGATACGCAGTATTTT. Complete variable domain (other parts from reference TRBV5-4 and TRBJ2-3): ETGVTQSPTHLIKTRGQQVTLRCSSQSGHNTVSWYQQALGQGPQFIFQYYREEENGRGNFPPRFSGLQFPNYSSELNVNALELDDSALYLCASSASGSTGTDTQYFGPGTRLTVL.